This T cell receptor (beta chain) was profiled in a study of T-cell reconstitution after alpha-beta-depleted transplantation in children. A few counts support this clonotype. The TCRbeta library incorporated unique molecular identifiers. TCRdb re-called the PCR reads through MiXCR, storing one row per CDR3 protein. The data contain some 300,000 distinct CDR3 sequences, 10% of them singletons. The CDR3 is 16 amino acids. The junction had 12 bases not matched to a gene; V was cut back by 4 bases and J by 9 bases. The germline V gene encodes CDR1 SEHNR and CDR2 FQNEAQ (reference sequence). The sequenced sample was PBMCs from the stem cell graft donor, obtained from the stem cell graft. The chain has TRBV7-9 and TRBJ2-1; TRBD1 aligns across 10 bases. The TCR originated in a human donor who donated a stem cell graft to a child with acute lymphoblastic leukemia. CDR3 DNA sequence: TGTGCCAGCAGCTCCTCAGACAGGGGGCTCGTCCGTGAGCAGTTCTTC. Translation: CASSSSDRGLVREQFF.